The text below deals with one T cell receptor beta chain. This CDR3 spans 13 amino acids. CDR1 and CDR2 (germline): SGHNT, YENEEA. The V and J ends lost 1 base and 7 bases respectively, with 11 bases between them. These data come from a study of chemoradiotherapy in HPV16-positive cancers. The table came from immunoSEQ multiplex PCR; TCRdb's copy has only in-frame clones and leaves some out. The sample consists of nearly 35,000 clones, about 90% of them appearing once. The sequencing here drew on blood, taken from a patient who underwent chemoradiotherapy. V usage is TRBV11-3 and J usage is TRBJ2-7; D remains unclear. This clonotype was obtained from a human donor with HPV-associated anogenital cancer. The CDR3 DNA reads TGTGCCAGCAGCTTAGCTGGGGAATCTGAGCAGTACTTC. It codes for CASSLAGESEQYF.